These 11 T cell receptor beta chains share one sample of origin, sequenced in a study of early T cells in non-severe SARS-CoV-2 infection (dated by TCRdb to about 2021). Libraries came from 5' RACE. These reads were obtained on a NextSeq 500. In-frame beta chains were kept once TCRdb had trimmed the public reads at Q25 with fastp and called clones with MiXCR. Every distinct CDR3 protein forms one entry, paired with its most common genes and DNA. Counted in this sample were approximately 69,000 distinct CDR3 sequences; around 12% of them appeared once. The top ten hold about 2.5% of the sample. This material consisted of whole blood, taken at baseline. The receptors shown here come from an adult who was a healthcare worker with PCR-confirmed SARS-CoV-2 infection or an uninfected control (not recorded which).

As to this clonotype: Possible read error: a much larger clone is one base away. The conserved closing phenylalanine or tryptophan is absent in this CDR3, likely reflecting a read error. The rearrangement links TRBV28 to TRBJ1-1, with 7 bases that match TRBD1. CDR1 is MDHEN, CDR2 SYDVKM, per germline. V shed 2 bases, J shed 4 bases, and the junction held 1 base outside the gene matches. The CDR3 spans 13 residues. CDR3 in DNA: TGTGCCAGCAGTTTAACAGGGGTCACTGAAGCTTTCTAT. The encoded protein is CASSLTGVTEAFY.

This clonotype was detected ten times or more. The chain has TRBV10-3 and TRBJ2-3; 8 bases line up with TRBD2. V gave up 9 bases and J gave up 1 base; unmatched junction bases: 9. Germline-derived CDR1 and CDR2 are ENHRY and SYGVKD. This CDR3 comprises 15 residues. As DNA, the CDR3 is TGTGCCATTTCGGGGGGGCCCCCAGGCACAGATACGCAGTATTTT. The encoded protein is CAISGGPPGTDTQYF.

The rearrangement uses TRBV27 and TRBJ1-4, with D unresolved. CDR1 and CDR2 (germline): MNHEY, SMNVEV (reference sequence). This CDR3 comprises 14 residues. Trimming left V 5 bases short and J 10 bases short, with 17 bases between. CDR3: CASSPPPGLRKLFF. CDR3 nucleotides: TGTGCCAGCAGTCCCCCCCCGGGGTTGCGAAAACTGTTTTTT.

This clonotype was seen a handful of times. The CDR3 nucleotides read TGTGCCAGCAGTTTGCCCAGGGGGTCCATGAACACTGAAGCTTTCTTT. It is translated as CASSLPRGSMNTEAFF. This chain uses TRBV28 with TRBJ1-1, with TRBD1 identical over 7 bases. V trimming: 3 bases; J trimming: 0 bases; junction bases outside the gene matches: 7. The CDR3 runs 16 residues. In germline, CDR1 is MDHEN, CDR2 SYDVKM.

This clonotype has a handful of counts. The chain joins TRBV28 to TRBJ2-1; 7 bases line up with TRBD2. CDR1 is MDHEN and CDR2 is SYDVKM in the germline V gene. Trimming took 7 bases from V and 9 from J; bases not matched to a gene: 6. The CDR3 runs to 12 residues. The CDR3 DNA is TGTGCCAGCAAACGGGGGGTACGTGAGCAGTTCTTC. Residues: CASKRGVREQFF.

The rearrangement joins TRBV10-3 to TRBJ2-1; maybe TRBD1 (5 bases). The CDR3 has 13 residues. The V and J ends lost 6 bases and 4 bases respectively, with 10 bases between them. Germline lookup yields CDR1 ENHRY and CDR2 SYGVKD. This CDR3 is CAIRGNRYNEQFF. The CDR3 nucleotides are TGTGCCATCAGGGGAAACAGGTACAATGAGCAGTTCTTC.

The V call is TRBV12-3 or TRBV12-4, the J call TRBJ1-1, with 8 bases lining up with TRBD1. The CDR3 totals 15 residues. The J segment lost 1 base and the V segment lost 4 bases, leaving 5 bases of the junction unmatched. The CDR3 loop is CASSSWTGRNTEAFF. The CDR3 nucleotides are TGTGCCAGCAGTTCATGGACAGGGCGGAACACTGAAGCTTTCTTT.

The genes are TRBV10-3 and TRBJ1-4; 9 bases fit TRBD1. Germline CDR1 reads ENHRY; CDR2 reads SYGVKD. V lost 4 bases, J lost 7 bases, and 7 bases stayed unmatched. The CDR3 is 15 residues long. The chain's CDR3 is CAISANTGGGEKLFF. CDR3 in DNA: TGTGCCATCAGTGCAAATACAGGGGGCGGTGAAAAACTGTTTTTT.

This chain links TRBV11-2 with TRBJ1-2; D ambiguous. Between the trimmed V and J ends, which lost 5 bases and 3 bases, there was a span of 16 bases. Germline values: CDR1 SGHAT, CDR2 FQNNGV. The length of the CDR3 is 15 residues. The CDR3, as DNA: TGTGCCAGCAGCCTCATGGGAAGGGAAGACTATGGCTACACCTTC. It codes for CASSLMGREDYGYTF.

The chain couples TRBV3-1 to TRBJ1-1; 8 bases fit TRBD1. The CDR3 contains 14 residues. Germline V lookup: CDR1 LGHDT, CDR2 YNNKEL (reference sequence). The trim removed 4 bases at V and 8 bases at J, leaving 9 bases unmatched. The chain's CDR3 is CASSLLQGAHEAFF. CDR3 DNA sequence: TGTGCCAGCAGCCTGTTGCAGGGGGCACACGAAGCTTTCTTT. Using reference TRBV3-1 and TRBJ1-1 for the parts outside the CDR3, the full variable domain is DTAVSQTPKYLVTQMGNDKSIKCEQNLGHDTMYWYKQDSKKFLKIMFSYNNKELIINETVPNRFSPKSPDKAHLNLHINSLELGDSAVYFCASSLLQGAHEAFFGQGTRLTVV.

This chain's CDR3 is CASSLTSPEFF. The DNA for the CDR3 is TGTGCCAGCAGCTTGACTAGCCCGGAGTTCTTC. V usage is TRBV2 and J usage is TRBJ2-1; 7 nucleotides match TRBD2. Germline assignment: CDR1 SNHLY and CDR2 FYNNEI. Trimming removed 6 bases from V and 14 bases from J; junction bases left unmatched: 7. The CDR3 contains 11 residues.